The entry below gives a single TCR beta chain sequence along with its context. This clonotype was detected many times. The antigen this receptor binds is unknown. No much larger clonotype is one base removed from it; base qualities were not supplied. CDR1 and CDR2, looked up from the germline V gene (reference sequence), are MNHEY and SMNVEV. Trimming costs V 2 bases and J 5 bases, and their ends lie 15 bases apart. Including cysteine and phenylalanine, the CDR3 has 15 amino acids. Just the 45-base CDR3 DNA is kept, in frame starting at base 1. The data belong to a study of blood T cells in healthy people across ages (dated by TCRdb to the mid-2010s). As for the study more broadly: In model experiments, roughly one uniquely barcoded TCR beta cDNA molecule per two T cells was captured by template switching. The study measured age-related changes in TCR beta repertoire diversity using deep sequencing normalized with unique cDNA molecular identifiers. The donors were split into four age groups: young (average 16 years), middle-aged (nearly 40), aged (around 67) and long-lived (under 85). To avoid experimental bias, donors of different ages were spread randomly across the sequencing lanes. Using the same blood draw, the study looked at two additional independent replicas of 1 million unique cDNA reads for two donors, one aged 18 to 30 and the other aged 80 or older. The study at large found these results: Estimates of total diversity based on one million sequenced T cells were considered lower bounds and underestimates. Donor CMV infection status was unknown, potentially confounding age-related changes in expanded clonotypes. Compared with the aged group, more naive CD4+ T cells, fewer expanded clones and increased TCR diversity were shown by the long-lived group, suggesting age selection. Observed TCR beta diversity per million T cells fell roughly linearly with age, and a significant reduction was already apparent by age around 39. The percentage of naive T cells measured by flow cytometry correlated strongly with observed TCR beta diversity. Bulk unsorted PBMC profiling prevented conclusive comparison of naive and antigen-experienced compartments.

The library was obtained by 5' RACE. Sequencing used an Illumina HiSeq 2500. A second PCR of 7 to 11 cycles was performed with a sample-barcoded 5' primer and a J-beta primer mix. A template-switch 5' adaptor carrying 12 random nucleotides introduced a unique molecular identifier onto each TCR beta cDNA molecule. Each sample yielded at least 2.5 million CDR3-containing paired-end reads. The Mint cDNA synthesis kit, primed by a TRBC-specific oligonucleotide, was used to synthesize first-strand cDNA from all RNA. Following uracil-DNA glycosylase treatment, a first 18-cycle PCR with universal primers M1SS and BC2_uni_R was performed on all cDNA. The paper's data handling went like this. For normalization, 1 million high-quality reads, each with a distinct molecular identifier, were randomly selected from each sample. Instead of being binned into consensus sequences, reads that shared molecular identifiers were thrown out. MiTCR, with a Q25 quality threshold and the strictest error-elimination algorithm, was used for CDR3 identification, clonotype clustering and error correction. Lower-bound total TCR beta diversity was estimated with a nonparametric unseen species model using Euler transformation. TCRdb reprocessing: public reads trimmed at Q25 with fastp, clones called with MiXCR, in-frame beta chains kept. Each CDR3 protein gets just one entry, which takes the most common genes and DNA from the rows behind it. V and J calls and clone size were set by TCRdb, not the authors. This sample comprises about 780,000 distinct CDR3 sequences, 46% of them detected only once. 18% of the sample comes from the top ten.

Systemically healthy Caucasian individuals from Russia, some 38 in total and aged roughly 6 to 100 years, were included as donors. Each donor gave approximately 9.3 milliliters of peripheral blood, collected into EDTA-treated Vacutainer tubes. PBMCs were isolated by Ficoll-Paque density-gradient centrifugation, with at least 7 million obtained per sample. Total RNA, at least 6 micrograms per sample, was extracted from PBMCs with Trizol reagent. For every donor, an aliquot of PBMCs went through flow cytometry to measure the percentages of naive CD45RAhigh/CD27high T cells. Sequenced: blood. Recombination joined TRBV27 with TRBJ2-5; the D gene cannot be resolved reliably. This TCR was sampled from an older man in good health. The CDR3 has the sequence CASSLEAGRKETQYF. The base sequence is TGTGCCAGCAGTTTAGAAGCAGGAAGGAAGGAGACCCAGTACTTC.